A single sample is the source of the 29 T cell receptor beta chains below, sequenced in a study of cytomegalovirus exposure and HLA in healthy donors. The study ran its PCR with 60 Vbeta and 13 Jbeta primers. Sequencing was performed with immunoSEQ multiplex PCR; in TCRdb, only in-frame clones are kept and a portion is missing. The data show more than 150,000 clones, with 82% seen just once and over 1.5% held by the top ten. Sequencing was carried out using PBMCs. All receptors come from a man aged 35 to 55 in good health and CMV-seronegative.

V is TRBV19 and J is TRBJ1-2; 8 bases line up with TRBD1. Germline V gene lookup returns CDR1 LNHDA and CDR2 SQIVND (reference sequence). CDR3 length equals 15 residues. J gave up 1 base and V 7 bases, and 8 bases lay outside the gene matches. The CDR3: CASTRGQERNYGYTF. In DNA form, the CDR3 reads TGTGCCAGTACCCGGGGACAGGAGCGTAACTATGGCTACACCTTC.

This clone occurred a few times. The chain combines TRBV19 with TRBJ1-2, with D possibly TRBD1 on 5 matching bases. This CDR3 has 13 residues. V lost 5 bases to trimming and J lost 3 bases, with 10 bases between them. The V gene's germline CDR1 is LNHDA and CDR2 SQIVND (reference sequence). The CDR3 DNA reads as TGTGCCAGTAGTTCGGGGGAAGACTATGGCTACACCTTC. It translates to CASSSGEDYGYTF.

The chain couples TRBV14 to TRBJ2-1; the D is unclear. V was clipped by 4 bases and J by 8 bases, with 15 bases between them. This CDR3 contains 14 residues. CDR1 and CDR2 from the germline V gene are SGHDN and FVKESK. The CDR3 sequence is CASSPLLGTDEQFF. CDR3 DNA: TGTGCCAGCAGCCCCCTCCTAGGTACCGATGAGCAGTTCTTC.

The genes are TRBV5-1 and TRBJ2-2; TRBD2 is a possible D gene (5 bases). The CDR3 extends over 14 amino acids. CDR1 is SGHRS and CDR2 is YFSETQ in the germline V gene. The V and J ends lost 5 bases and 0 bases respectively, with 8 bases between them. In nucleotides, the CDR3 is TGCGCCAGCAGGCCGGACTCGAACACCGGGGAGCTGTTTTTT. It is translated as CASRPDSNTGELFF.

This clone showed up just a few times. CDR3 nucleotides: TGTGCCAGCAGCCAAGAAAACAGCGGGGGGGCAGGAGATACGCAGTATTTT. As protein: CASSQENSGGAGDTQYF. The chain has TRBV4-2 and TRBJ2-3; 10 bases align to TRBD2. Trimming took 0 bases from V and 5 from J; bases not matched to a gene: 8. The V gene's germline CDR1 is LGHNA and CDR2 YNFKEQ. This CDR3 region has 17 residues.

This clone appeared a few times. The chain employs TRBV5-5 and TRBJ2-3; 8 positions match TRBD1. The CDR3 has 16 residues. The V and J ends lost 4 bases and 3 bases, in that order; junction bases with no gene match: 10. Germline assignment: CDR1 SGHKS and CDR2 YYEKEE (reference sequence). CDR3 DNA sequence: TGTGCCAGCAGCCCCCAGCAGGACAGGGTGACAGATACGCAGTATTTT. It codes for CASSPQQDRVTDTQYF. Drawing the rest from reference TRBV5-5 and TRBJ2-3, the complete variable domain is DAGVTQSPTHLIKTRGQQVTLRCSPISGHKSVSWYQQVLGQGPQFIFQYYEKEERGRGNFPDRFSARQFPNYSSELNVNALLLGDSALYLCASSPQQDRVTDTQYFGPGTRLTVL.

This chain joins TRBV15 and TRBJ1-3; possible D gene TRBD1, 6 bases. The CDR3 is 15 residues long. The germline V and J ends were trimmed by 3 bases and 1 base, with 10 bases remaining between them. Germline CDR1 is LNHNV and CDR2 is YYDKDF (reference sequence). CDR3 sequence reads: CATSSGDNSGNTIYF. CDR3 nucleotide sequence: TGTGCCACCAGCAGCGGGGACAATTCTGGAAACACCATATATTTT.

This clone was detected only once. The chain joins TRBV7-2 to TRBJ1-3; the D gene is possibly TRBD1 (6 bases). The CDR3 sequence is 15 residues long. V was cut by 3 bases and J by 2 bases, with 11 bases left in between. The germline gives CDR1 SGHTA, CDR2 FQGNSA. CDR3 loop: CASSFGQNAGNTIYF. CDR3 coding DNA: TGTGCCAGCAGCTTCGGACAGAACGCTGGAAACACCATATATTTT.

This clone showed up just a few times. The chain is built from TRBV28 and TRBJ2-7; TRBD2 agrees at 8 bases. CDR3 size: 15 residues. Per germline, CDR1 MDHEN and CDR2 SYDVKM. V shed 6 bases and J 2 bases; nucleotides not matched to a gene: 9. For the CDR3, the DNA is TGTGCCAGCAGACGGACTAGCCTAGACACCTACGAGCAGTACTTC. This sequence encodes CASRRTSLDTYEQYF. Using reference TRBV28 and TRBJ2-7 for the parts outside the CDR3, the full variable domain is DVKVTQSSRYLVKRTGEKVFLECVQDMDHENMFWYRQDPGLGLRLIYFSYDVKMKEKGDIPEGYSVSREKKERFSLILESASTNQTSMYLCASRRTSLDTYEQYFGPGTRLTVT.

The chain has TRBV9 and TRBJ2-3; the D gene is possibly TRBD1 (5 bases). This CDR3 is 14 amino acids long. Germline CDR1 SGDLS, CDR2 YYNGEE. V was cut by 4 bases and J by 5 bases, with 14 bases left in between. CDR3 nucleotides: TGTGCCAGCAGCCCCCAGTTTCAGGGAGATACGCAGTATTTT. Encoded protein: CASSPQFQGDTQYF.

With regard to this clone: Other DNA sequences of this sample code for an identical CDR3. The V and J genes are TRBV11-2 and TRBJ2-1; 7 bases are a match to TRBD2. The V gene end was trimmed by 0 bases and the J gene end by 5 bases; junction bases not matched to a gene: 4. This CDR3 is built from 15 residues. The V gene's germline CDR1 is SGHAT and CDR2 FQNNGV. The CDR3 nucleotides are TGTGCCAGCAGCTTAGATGGGACTACAAACAATGAGCAGTTCTTC. Residues: CASSLDGTTNNEQFF.

This clone has only a few counts. The chain employs TRBV28 and TRBJ1-5; 8 bases line up with TRBD1. Germline V gene sequence: CDR1 MDHEN, CDR2 SYDVKM. The CDR3 is 15 amino acids. V lost 5 bases and J lost 4; bases outside the gene matches: 7. For the CDR3, the DNA is TGTGCCAGCAGTCCCCAGGGGGCGCGTAATCAGCCCCAGCATTTT. As protein: CASSPQGARNQPQHF.

The chain joins TRBV7-9 to TRBJ1-1; D gene unclear. The CDR3 extends over 12 amino acids. Germline V gives CDR1 SEHNR, CDR2 FQNEAQ (reference sequence). Trimming took off 3 bases at V and 8 bases at J, with 10 bases between the two ends. The CDR3 spells CASSFFNREAFF. DNA of the CDR3: TGTGCCAGCAGCTTCTTCAACAGAGAAGCTTTCTTT.

Here the CDR3 reads CASSEFGTGELHTF. For the CDR3, the DNA is TGTGCCAGCAGTGAATTTGGGACAGGGGAATTACACACCTTC. The V call is TRBV25-1, the J call TRBJ1-2; the match to TRBD1 covers 10 bases. In germline, CDR1 is MGHDK, CDR2 SYGVNS. There are 14 residues in the CDR3. The V gene end was trimmed by 1 base and the J gene end by 12 bases; junction bases not matched to a gene: 8.

V gene TRBV15 combines with J gene TRBJ2-7, with 8 bases fitting TRBD1. The CDR3 has 15 amino acids. V gave up 5 bases and J gave up 3 bases; unmatched junction bases: 9. CDR1 and CDR2 (germline): LNHNV, YYDKDF (reference sequence). CDR3 DNA: TGTGCCACCAGCGACGGTGACAGGGGATACTACGAGCAGTACTTC. As protein: CATSDGDRGYYEQYF.

The chain joins TRBV7-6 to TRBJ2-3; no firm D call. Germline CDR1 reads SGHVS; CDR2 reads FNYEAQ. The CDR3 runs 15 residues. Trimming removed 5 bases from V and 0 bases from J, with 12 bases in between. The CDR3 is CASSPHQKSTDTQYF. In nucleotides, the CDR3 is TGTGCCAGCAGCCCCCACCAGAAGAGCACAGATACGCAGTATTTT.

The V call is TRBV19, the J call TRBJ1-1, with D perhaps matching TRBD1 (5 bases). Deletions cut 3 bases from V and 2 bases from J, with 19 bases between. In germline, CDR1 is LNHDA, CDR2 SQIVND (reference sequence). CDR3 length: 17 residues. CDR3 in amino acids: CASSIGHKAGSNTEAFF. In nucleotides, the CDR3 is TGTGCCAGTAGTATCGGTCATAAGGCAGGGTCAAACACTGAAGCTTTCTTT.

Concerning this clone itself: The sample has other DNA sequences that encode this CDR3 too. This chain joins TRBV30 and TRBJ2-5; TRBD1 might be the D (6 bases). Germline V lookup: CDR1 GTSNPN, CDR2 SVGIG (reference sequence). The V end lost 0 bases, the J end lost 4 bases, and 9 bases lay between the germline ends. The CDR3 totals 13 residues. CDR3 region: CAWSVGGVETQYF. The CDR3 DNA reads as TGTGCCTGGAGTGTTGGGGGCGTAGAGACCCAGTACTTC.

The chain employs TRBV29-1 and TRBJ2-3; TRBD1 might be the D (5 bases). Trimming took 0 bases from V and 0 from J, leaving 13 bases between them. Germline V gene sequence: CDR1 SQVTM, CDR2 ANQGSEA. The CDR3 extends over 16 amino acids. CDR3 residues: CSVEDWGTSSTDTQYF. The CDR3 nucleotides are TGCAGCGTTGAAGATTGGGGCACGTCTAGCACAGATACGCAGTATTTT.

The chain is built from TRBV28 and TRBJ2-7, with D possibly being TRBD2 (5 bases). V gave up 5 bases and J gave up 0 bases, with 17 bases separating them. The CDR3 has 16 amino acids. Germline lookup yields CDR1 MDHEN and CDR2 SYDVKM. CDR3 protein: CASSKGGSLASYEQYF. DNA for the CDR3: TGTGCCAGCAGTAAAGGAGGCAGCCTCGCCTCCTACGAGCAGTACTTC.

The chain recombines TRBV5-4 with TRBJ2-7, with D unresolved. V lost 4 bases to trimming and J lost 2 bases, with 16 bases between them. Germline lookup yields CDR1 SGHNT and CDR2 YYREEE (reference sequence). The CDR3 contains 15 residues. The CDR3 spells CASSPRQPSPYEQYF. CDR3 coding DNA: TGTGCCAGCAGCCCTCGACAACCTTCCCCCTACGAGCAGTACTTC.

This clone has a single count. V is TRBV2 and J is TRBJ1-6; 7 bases are a match to TRBD1. The CDR3 is made up of 15 amino acids. Germline-derived CDR1 and CDR2 are SNHLY and FYNNEI. The junction had 8 bases not matched to a gene; V was cut back by 4 bases and J by 8 bases. The CDR3 loop reads CASSVTGVVDSPLHF. CDR3 bases: TGTGCCAGCAGTGTCACAGGGGTGGTAGATTCACCCCTCCACTTT. Looking up the rest from reference TRBV2 and TRBJ1-6 gives the full variable domain: EPEVTQTPSHQVTQMGQEVILRCVPISNHLYFYWYRQILGQKVEFLVSFYNNEISEKSEIFDDQFSVERPDGSNFTLKIRSTKLEDSAMYFCASSVTGVVDSPLHFGNGTRLTVT.

The chain is built from TRBV6-6 and TRBJ2-3, with 7 bases that match TRBD2. From germline, CDR1 is MNHNY and CDR2 SVGAGI (reference sequence). The ends lost 4 bases at V and 1 base at J; junction bases unmatched: 2. This CDR3 region has 14 residues. The CDR3 nucleotides are TGTGCCAGCAGTTGGGAGGGGCGCACAGATACGCAGTATTTT. As protein: CASSWEGRTDTQYF.

V usage is TRBV30 and J usage is TRBJ1-1; TRBD1 aligns across 8 bases. Trimming removed 0 bases from V and 11 bases from J; junction bases left unmatched: 11. This CDR3 comprises 14 residues. Looked up from germline, CDR1 is GTSNPN and CDR2 is SVGIG (reference sequence). The CDR3 region has the DNA TGTGCCTGGAGTGTATCGCAGGGGGCGAGTTGGGCTTTCTTT. Its protein product is CAWSVSQGASWAFF.

This chain links TRBV18 with TRBJ2-2; D ambiguous. Germline lookup yields CDR1 KGHSH and CDR2 LQKENI. The CDR3 spans 16 residues. V was trimmed by 3 bases and J by 2 bases, leaving 13 bases between them. CDR3 sequence reads: CASSPSGTANTGELFF. The CDR3 DNA sequence: TGTGCCAGCTCACCCTCAGGAACGGCTAACACCGGGGAGCTGTTTTTT.

This chain joins TRBV5-4 and TRBJ1-2; D is ambiguous. V lost 0 bases and J 2 bases, leaving 8 bases between the germline ends. The CDR3 spans 14 residues. Per the germline V gene, CDR1 is SGHNT and CDR2 is YYREEE (reference sequence). The CDR3: CASSLGGANYGYTF. In nucleotides, the CDR3 is TGTGCCAGCAGCTTGGGGGGAGCGAACTATGGCTACACCTTC.

The rearrangement joins TRBV2 to TRBJ2-1; 10 bases line up with TRBD1. Germline loops: CDR1 SNHLY, CDR2 FYNNEI. This CDR3 has 16 residues. V was pared by 8 bases and J by 7 bases, with 14 bases of the junction left unmatched. The CDR3 reads CASVRQGARLGNEQFF. In DNA form, the CDR3 reads TGTGCCAGCGTAAGACAGGGGGCAAGACTTGGGAATGAGCAGTTCTTC.

About this clone itself: One junction end does not reproduce the germline sequence, and a read error may be involved. The rearrangement uses TRBV7-7 and TRBJ1-1; 7 nucleotides line up with TRBD1. The CDR3 spans 14 residues. Germline CDR1 reads SSHAT; CDR2 reads FNYEAQ (reference sequence). The CDR3 is CASSQGVGDTEAFF. DNA for the CDR3: TGTGCTAGCAGCCAGGGGGTTGGGGACACTGAAGCTTTCTTT.

This chain uses TRBV20-1 with TRBJ2-3; maybe TRBD2 (6 bases). This CDR3 contains 11 residues. Germline values: CDR1 DFQATT, CDR2 SNEGSKA (reference sequence). With 7 bases removed from V and 6 bases from J, the gap between germline ends came to 11 bases. The CDR3 spells CSGLGADTQYF. As DNA, the CDR3 is TGCAGTGGACTAGGCGCGGATACGCAGTATTTT.